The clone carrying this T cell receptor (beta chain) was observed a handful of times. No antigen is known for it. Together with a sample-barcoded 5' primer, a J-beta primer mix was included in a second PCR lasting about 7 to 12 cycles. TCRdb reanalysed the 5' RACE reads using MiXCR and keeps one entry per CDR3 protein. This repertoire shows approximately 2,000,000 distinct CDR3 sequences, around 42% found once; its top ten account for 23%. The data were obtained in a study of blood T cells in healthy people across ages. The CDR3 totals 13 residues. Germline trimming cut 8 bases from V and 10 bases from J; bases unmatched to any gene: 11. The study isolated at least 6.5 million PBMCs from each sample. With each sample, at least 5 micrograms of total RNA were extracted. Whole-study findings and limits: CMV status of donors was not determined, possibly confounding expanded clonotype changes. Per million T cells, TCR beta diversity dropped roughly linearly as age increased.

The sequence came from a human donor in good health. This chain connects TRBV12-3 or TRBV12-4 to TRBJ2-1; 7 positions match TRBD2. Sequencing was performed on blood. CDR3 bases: TGTGCCAGCTTCCATCAAGCGGGGAGGGAGCAGTTCTTC. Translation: CASFHQAGREQFF.